These 6 T cell receptor beta chains were all obtained from the same sample, sequenced in a study of Tregs in tolerant kidney transplant recipients. Mixed chimerism was transient after nonmyeloablative marrow transplants from related graft donors. Assay used: immunoSEQ multiplex PCR; TCRdb lists only in-frame clones, some missing. The sample table sets out tens of thousands of clones. The specimen comprised CD4+ T cells from blood (PBMCs), sampled 24 months after the transplant. The receptors shown here come from a human patient who received a combined kidney and bone marrow transplant. Some T cells may trace back to the graft donor.

Concerning this clone itself: The read ends 3 residues before the CDR3 terminus; that terminus is restored from the germline J gene. The chain recombines TRBV18 with TRBJ2-7; 11 positions match TRBD2. The germline V gene encodes CDR1 KGHSH and CDR2 LQKENI. This CDR3 contains 15 residues. V lost 2 bases to trimming and J lost 4 bases; unmatched junction nucleotides: 4. Partial CDR3 DNA: TGTGCCAGCTCACCATACTCTAGCGGGAGGTACGAG. This sequence encodes CASSPYSSGRYE. The complete CDR3 protein is CASSPYSSGRYEQYF.

Remarks on this clone: From the germline J gene comes the end of the CDR3, since the read stops 3 residues before it. The chain couples TRBV6-1 to TRBJ2-7, with 9 bases fitting TRBD1. This CDR3 has 14 residues. Germline CDR1 MNHNS, CDR2 SASEGT. J lost 3 bases, V lost 4 bases, and 4 bases had no gene match. CDR3 in amino acids: CASSGTGVYYEQYF. The sequenced CDR3 bases are TGTGCCAGCAGTGGGACAGGGGTGTACTACGAG.

A remark on this clone: The CDR3 is cut off 3 residues early in the read; its end comes from the germline J gene. This chain links TRBV6-1 with TRBJ1-1, with 8 bases matching TRBD1. This CDR3 is built from 14 residues. Germline values: CDR1 MNHNS, CDR2 SASEGT. The CDR3 protein is CASSEAWQGAEAFF. Partial CDR3 DNA: TGTGCCAGCAGTGAAGCGTGGCAGGGGGCGGAA.

Worth noting for this clone: The read terminates 3 residues before the CDR3 end, so the remaining end is supplied by the germline J gene. The gene calls are TRBV7-9 and TRBJ2-4; 7 positions match TRBD2. CDR1 is SEHNR and CDR2 is FQNEAQ in the germline V gene (reference sequence). J lost 6 bases, V lost 5 bases, and 10 bases had no gene match. This CDR3 is built from 15 residues. The CDR3 is CASSPHKTSSNIQYF. Partial CDR3 DNA: TGTGCCAGCAGCCCCCACAAGACTAGCTCAAACATT.

Notes on this clone: The sequence runs out 3 residues before the end of the CDR3; the remainder is reconstructed from the germline J gene. The J gene is TRBJ2-7, the V gene TRBV5-1; TRBD1 agrees at 7 bases. Germline V gene sequence: CDR1 SGHRS, CDR2 YFSETQ. V lost 6 bases to trimming and J lost 0 bases; unmatched junction nucleotides: 6. This CDR3 is 14 amino acids long. The CDR3 DNA, read in part, is TGCGCCAGCAACAAACAGGGGACCTCCTACGAG. Its translation is CASNKQGTSYE. The full CDR3 protein is CASNKQGTSYEQYF.

Worth noting for this clone: The read gets to within 3 residues of the CDR3 end, and the germline J gene fills in the rest. The chain uses TRBV18 and TRBJ2-3; 9 bases are shared with TRBD1. CDR1 KGHSH and CDR2 LQKENI come from the germline V gene. The CDR3 runs to 17 residues. Trimming cost V 0 bases and J 2 bases; bases outside gene matches: 6. The CDR3 is CASSPPLTGGITDTQYF. CDR3 DNA, as far as it was read: TGTGCCAGCTCACCACCGCTGACAGGGGGTATCACAGATACG.